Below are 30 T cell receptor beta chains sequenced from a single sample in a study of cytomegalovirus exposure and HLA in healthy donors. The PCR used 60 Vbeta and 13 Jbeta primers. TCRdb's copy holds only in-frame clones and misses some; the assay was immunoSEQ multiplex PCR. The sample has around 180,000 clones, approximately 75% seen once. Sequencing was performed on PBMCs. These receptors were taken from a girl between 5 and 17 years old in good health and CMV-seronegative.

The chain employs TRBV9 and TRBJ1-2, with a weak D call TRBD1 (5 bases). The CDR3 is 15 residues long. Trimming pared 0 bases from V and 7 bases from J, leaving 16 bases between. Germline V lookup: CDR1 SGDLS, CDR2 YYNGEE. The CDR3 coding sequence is TGTGCCAGCAGCGTAGACGAGGGGAGGATAGGTGGCTACACCTTC. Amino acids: CASSVDEGRIGGYTF.

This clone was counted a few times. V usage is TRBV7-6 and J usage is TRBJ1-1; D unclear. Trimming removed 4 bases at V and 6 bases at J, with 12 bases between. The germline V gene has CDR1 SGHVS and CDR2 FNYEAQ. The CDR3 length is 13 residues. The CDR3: CASSSTVGAEAFF. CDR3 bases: TGTGCCAGCAGCTCAACAGTCGGCGCTGAAGCTTTCTTT.

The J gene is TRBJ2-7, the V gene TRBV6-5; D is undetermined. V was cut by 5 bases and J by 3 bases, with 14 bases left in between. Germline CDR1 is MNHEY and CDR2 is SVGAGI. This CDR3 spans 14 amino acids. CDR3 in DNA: TGTGCCAGCAGTGAAACTAACTCACTCTACGAGCAGTACTTC. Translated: CASSETNSLYEQYF.

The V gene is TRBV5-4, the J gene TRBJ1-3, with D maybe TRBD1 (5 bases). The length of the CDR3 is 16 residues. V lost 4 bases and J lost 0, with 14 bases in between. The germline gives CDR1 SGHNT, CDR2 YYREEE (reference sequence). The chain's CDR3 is CASSVGAGPSGNTIYF. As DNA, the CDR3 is TGTGCCAGCAGCGTAGGGGCCGGGCCCTCTGGAAACACCATATATTTT.

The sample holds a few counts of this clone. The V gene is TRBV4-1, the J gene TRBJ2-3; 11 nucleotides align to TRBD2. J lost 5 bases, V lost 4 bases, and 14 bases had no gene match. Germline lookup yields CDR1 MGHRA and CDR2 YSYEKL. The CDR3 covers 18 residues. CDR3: CASSPETLAGGYGDTQYF. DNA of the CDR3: TGCGCCAGCAGCCCGGAAACCCTAGCGGGGGGATACGGAGATACGCAGTATTTT.

In DNA, the CDR3 is TGCGCCAGCAGCCCTGGTGGGGGGGGCCGGGACACTGAAGCTTTCTTT. Residues: CASSPGGGGRDTEAFF. The gene calls are TRBV5-1 and TRBJ1-1, with a tentative D call TRBD1 (6 bases). The germline gives CDR1 SGHRS, CDR2 YFSETQ. V lost 4 bases, J lost 3 bases, and 19 bases lay in between. The CDR3 is made up of 16 amino acids. Filled out from reference TRBV5-1 and TRBJ1-1, the complete variable domain reads KAGVTQTPRYLIKTRGQQVTLSCSPISGHRSVSWYQQTPGQGLQFLFEYFSETQRNKGNFPGRFSGRQFSNSRSEMNVSTLELGDSALYLCASSPGGGGRDTEAFFGQGTRLTVV.

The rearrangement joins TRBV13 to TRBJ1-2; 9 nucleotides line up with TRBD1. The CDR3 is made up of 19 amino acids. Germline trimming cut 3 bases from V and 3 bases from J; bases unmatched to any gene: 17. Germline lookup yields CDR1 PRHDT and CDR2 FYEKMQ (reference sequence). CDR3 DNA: TGTGCCAGCAGCTTTGGAAAATTCGTAACAGGGGGCGCGGACTATGGCTACACCTTC. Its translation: CASSFGKFVTGGADYGYTF.

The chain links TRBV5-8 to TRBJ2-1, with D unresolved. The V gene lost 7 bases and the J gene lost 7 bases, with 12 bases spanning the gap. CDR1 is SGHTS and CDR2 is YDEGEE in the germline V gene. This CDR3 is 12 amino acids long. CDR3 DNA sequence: TGTGCCAGCCTTCGGTCCCAAAATGAGCAGTTCTTC. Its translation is CASLRSQNEQFF.

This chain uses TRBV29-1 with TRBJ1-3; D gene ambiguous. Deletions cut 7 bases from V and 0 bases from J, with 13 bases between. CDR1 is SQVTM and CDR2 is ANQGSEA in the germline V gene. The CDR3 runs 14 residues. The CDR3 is CSATSPISGNTIYF. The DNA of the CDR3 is TGCAGCGCAACAAGTCCCATCTCTGGAAACACCATATATTTT.

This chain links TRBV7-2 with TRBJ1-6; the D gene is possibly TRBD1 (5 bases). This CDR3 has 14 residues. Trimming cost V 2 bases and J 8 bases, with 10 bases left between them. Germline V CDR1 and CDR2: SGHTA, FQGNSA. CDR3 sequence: CASSLQGIDSPLHF. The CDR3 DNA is TGTGCCAGCAGCTTACAGGGAATTGATTCACCCCTCCACTTT.

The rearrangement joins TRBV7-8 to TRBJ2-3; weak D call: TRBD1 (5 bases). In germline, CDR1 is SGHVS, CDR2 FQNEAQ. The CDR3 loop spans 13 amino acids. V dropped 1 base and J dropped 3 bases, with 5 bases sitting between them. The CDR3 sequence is CASSLGTTDTQYF. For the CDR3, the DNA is TGTGCCAGCAGCTTAGGGACAACAGATACGCAGTATTTT.

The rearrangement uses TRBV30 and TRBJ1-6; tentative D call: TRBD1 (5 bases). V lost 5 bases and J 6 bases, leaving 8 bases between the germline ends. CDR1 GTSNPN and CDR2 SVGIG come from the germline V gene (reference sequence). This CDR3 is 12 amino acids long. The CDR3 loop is CAWCQGNSPLHF. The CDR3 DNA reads TGTGCCTGGTGTCAGGGTAATTCACCCCTCCACTTT.

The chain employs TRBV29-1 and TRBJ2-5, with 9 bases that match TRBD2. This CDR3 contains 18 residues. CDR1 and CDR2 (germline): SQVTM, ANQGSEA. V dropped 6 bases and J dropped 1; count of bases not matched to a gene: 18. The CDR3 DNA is TGCAGCGTCGCGGGGGCTAGCGGGGTATCAGCGGCCCAAGAGACCCAGTACTTC. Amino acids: CSVAGASGVSAAQETQYF.

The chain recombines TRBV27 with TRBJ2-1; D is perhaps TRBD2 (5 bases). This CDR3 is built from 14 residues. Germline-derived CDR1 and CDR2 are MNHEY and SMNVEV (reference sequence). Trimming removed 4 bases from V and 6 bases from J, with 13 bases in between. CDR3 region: CASSSGLIGNEQFF. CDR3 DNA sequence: TGTGCCAGCAGTTCCGGACTTATTGGCAATGAGCAGTTCTTC.

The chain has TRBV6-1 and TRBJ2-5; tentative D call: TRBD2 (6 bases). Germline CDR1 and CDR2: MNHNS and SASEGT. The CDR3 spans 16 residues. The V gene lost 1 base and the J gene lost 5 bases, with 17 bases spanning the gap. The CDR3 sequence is CASSEGVSGHWETQYF. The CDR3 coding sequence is TGTGCCAGCAGTGAAGGGGTTAGCGGACACTGGGAGACCCAGTACTTC.

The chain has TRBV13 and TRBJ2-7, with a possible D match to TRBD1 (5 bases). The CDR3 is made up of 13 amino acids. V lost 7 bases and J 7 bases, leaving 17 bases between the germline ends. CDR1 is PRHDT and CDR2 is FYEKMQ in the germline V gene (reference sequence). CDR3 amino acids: CASKLRVAGEQYF. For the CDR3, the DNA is TGTGCCAGCAAGCTTAGAGTTGCAGGGGAGCAGTACTTC.

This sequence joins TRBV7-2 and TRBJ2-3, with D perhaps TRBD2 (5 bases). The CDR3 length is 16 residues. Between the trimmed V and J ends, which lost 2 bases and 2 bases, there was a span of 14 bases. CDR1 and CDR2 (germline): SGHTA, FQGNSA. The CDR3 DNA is TGTGCCAGCAGCTTATCGGCGGGCTCACCCACAGATACGCAGTATTTT. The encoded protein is CASSLSAGSPTDTQYF. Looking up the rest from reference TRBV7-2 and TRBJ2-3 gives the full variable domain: GAGVSQSPSNKVTEKGKDVELRCDPISGHTALYWYRQSLGQGLEFLIYFQGNSAPDKSGLPSDRFSAERTGGSVSTLTIQRTQQEDSAVYLCASSLSAGSPTDTQYFGPGTRLTVL.

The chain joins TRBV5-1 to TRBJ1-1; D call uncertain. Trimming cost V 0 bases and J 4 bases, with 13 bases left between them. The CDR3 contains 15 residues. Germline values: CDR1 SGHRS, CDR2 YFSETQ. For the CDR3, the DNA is TGCGCCAGCAGCTTGGATCGGGGTATGGGCACTGAAGCTTTCTTT. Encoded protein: CASSLDRGMGTEAFF.

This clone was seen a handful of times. CDR3 in amino acids: CASSQADPTGYGYTF. CDR3 bases: TGCGCCAGCAGCCAAGCTGATCCGACAGGCTATGGCTACACCTTC. This rearrangement joins TRBV4-1 to TRBJ1-2; weak D call: TRBD1 (6 bases). Deletions cut 1 base from V and 4 bases from J, with 13 bases between. The CDR3 sequence is 15 residues long. CDR1 MGHRA and CDR2 YSYEKL come from the germline V gene.

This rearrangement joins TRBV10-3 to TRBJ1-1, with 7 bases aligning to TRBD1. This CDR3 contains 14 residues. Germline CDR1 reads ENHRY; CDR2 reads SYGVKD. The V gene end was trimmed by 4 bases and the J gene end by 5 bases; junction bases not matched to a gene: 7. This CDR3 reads CAISGPTGRTEAFF. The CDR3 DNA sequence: TGTGCCATCAGTGGGCCGACAGGGAGGACTGAAGCTTTCTTT.

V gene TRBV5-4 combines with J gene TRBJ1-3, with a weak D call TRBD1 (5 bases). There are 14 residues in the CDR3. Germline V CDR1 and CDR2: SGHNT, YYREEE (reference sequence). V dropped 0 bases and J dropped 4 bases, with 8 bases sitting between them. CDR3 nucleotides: TGTGCCAGCAGCTTGGCCGGGGGAGGAAACACCATATATTTT. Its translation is CASSLAGGGNTIYF.

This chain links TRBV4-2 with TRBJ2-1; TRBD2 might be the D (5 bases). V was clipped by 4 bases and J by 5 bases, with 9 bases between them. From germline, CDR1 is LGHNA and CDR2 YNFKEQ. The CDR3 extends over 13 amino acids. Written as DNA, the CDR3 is TGTGCCAGCAGCCCCACTAGGGACAATGAGCAGTTCTTC. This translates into CASSPTRDNEQFF.

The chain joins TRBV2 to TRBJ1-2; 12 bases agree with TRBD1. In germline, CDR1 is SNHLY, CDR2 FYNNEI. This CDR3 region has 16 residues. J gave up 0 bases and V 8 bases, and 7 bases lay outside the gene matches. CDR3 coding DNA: TGTGCCAGCCATGGGACAGGGGGCTTTCCTAACTATGGCTACACCTTC. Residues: CASHGTGGFPNYGYTF.

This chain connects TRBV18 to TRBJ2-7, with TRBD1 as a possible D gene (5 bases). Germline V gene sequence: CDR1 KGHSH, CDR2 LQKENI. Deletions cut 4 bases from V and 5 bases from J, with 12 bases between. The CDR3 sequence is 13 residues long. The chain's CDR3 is CASSQGAHHEQYF. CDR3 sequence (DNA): TGTGCCAGCTCACAAGGGGCGCACCACGAGCAGTACTTC.

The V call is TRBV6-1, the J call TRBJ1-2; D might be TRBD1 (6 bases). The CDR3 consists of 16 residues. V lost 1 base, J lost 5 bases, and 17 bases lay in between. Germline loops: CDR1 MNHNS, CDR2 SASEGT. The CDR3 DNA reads TGTGCCAGCAGTGAAGGGGGGGCGGGGGGTTTTTATGGCTACACCTTC. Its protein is CASSEGGAGGFYGYTF.

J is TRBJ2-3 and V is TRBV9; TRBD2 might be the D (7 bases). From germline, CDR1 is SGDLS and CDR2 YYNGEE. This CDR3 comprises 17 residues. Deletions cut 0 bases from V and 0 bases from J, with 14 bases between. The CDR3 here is CASSVGAGARSTDTQYF. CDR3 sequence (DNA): TGTGCCAGCAGCGTAGGTGCGGGGGCAAGAAGCACAGATACGCAGTATTTT.

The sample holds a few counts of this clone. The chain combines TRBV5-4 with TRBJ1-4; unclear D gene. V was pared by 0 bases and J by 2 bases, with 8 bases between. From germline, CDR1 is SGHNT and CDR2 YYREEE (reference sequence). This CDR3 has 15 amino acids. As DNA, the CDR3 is TGTGCCAGCAGCTTGGAGGGAGGGACTAATGAAAAACTGTTTTTT. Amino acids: CASSLEGGTNEKLFF.

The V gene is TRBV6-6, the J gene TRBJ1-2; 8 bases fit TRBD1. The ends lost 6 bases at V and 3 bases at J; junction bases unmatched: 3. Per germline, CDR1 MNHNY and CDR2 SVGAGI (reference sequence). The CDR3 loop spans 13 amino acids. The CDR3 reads CASSLTGDYGYTF. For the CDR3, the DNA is TGTGCCAGCAGCTTGACAGGGGACTATGGCTACACCTTC.

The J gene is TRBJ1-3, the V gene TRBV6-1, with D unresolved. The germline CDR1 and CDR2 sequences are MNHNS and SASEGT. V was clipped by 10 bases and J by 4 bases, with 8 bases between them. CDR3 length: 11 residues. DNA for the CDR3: TGTGCCACCGTACAGGGAAACACCATATATTTT. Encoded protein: CATVQGNTIYF.

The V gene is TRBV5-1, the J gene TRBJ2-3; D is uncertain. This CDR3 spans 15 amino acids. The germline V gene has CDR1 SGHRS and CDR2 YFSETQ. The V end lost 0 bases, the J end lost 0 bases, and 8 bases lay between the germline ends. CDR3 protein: CASSLAEISTDTQYF. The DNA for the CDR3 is TGCGCCAGCAGCTTGGCCGAGATTAGCACAGATACGCAGTATTTT.